These T cell receptor beta chains were read from a single sample in a study of beta chain features in type 1 diabetes. Libraries were prepared by immunoSEQ multiplex PCR; TCRdb keeps only in-frame clonotypes and omits some of them. Here the sample spans around 710,000 clones, around 12% being singletons. Sequencing was performed on naive CD4+ T cells from blood. Receptor source: a man aged 25 to 45 with type 1 diabetes. Each CDR3 is given with its conserved first and last residue. A D gene is named only where the DNA matches it firmly. Clone size is shown for a subset of rows, as once, few, many or a class of expanded clone.

size	V	J	D	DNA	CDR3
NA	TRBV7-9	TRBJ1-6	TRBD1	TGTGCCAGCAGCTTGACAGGGGATAATTCACCCCTCCACTTT	CASSLTGDNSPLHF
few	TRBV10-1	TRBJ2-1	TRBD2	TGCGCCAGCAGTGGACCTAGCGGGGACTCCTACAATGAGCAGTTCTTC	CASSGPSGDSYNEQFF
NA	TRBV5-6	TRBJ2-5	NA	TGTGCCAGCAGCTTGGCGGGGCCAAAAGAGACCCAGTACTTC	CASSLAGPKETQYF
few	TRBV12-5	TRBJ2-1	TRBD1	TGTGCTAGTGGTTTGACCGCGACAGGGTCCAATGAGCAGTTCTTC	CASGLTATGSNEQFF
NA	TRBV28	TRBJ2-7	NA	TGTGCCAGCAGTCTCAACTACGAGCAGTACTTC	CASSLNYEQYF
NA	TRBV28	TRBJ1-2	NA	TGTGCCAGCAGCCGGGACTTCTATGGCTACACCTTC	CASSRDFYGYTF
NA	TRBV6-1	TRBJ2-3	TRBD2	TGTGCCAGCAGTGGTCTCGGGACTAGTCGAGATACGCAGTATTTT	CASSGLGTSRDTQYF
few	TRBV28	TRBJ2-3	TRBD1	TGTGCCAGCAGTTCTGGACAGGGCTCAGATACGCAGTATTTT	CASSSGQGSDTQYF
few	TRBV6-5	TRBJ2-1	NA	TGTGCCAGCAGTTACTCGGGCAGCTCCTACAATGAGCAGTTCTTC	CASSYSGSSYNEQFF
NA	TRBV30	TRBJ1-5	NA	TGTGCCTGGAGTCAGACAGGTAGCAATCAGCCCCAGCATTTT	CAWSQTGSNQPQHF
few	TRBV9	TRBJ1-1	TRBD1	TGTGCCAGCAGCGTGCAGGGACAGGGGGAGACTGAAGCTTTCTTT	CASSVQGQGETEAFF
NA	TRBV5-4	TRBJ2-1	NA	TGTGCCAGCAGCCTAGGTCTCGGGTACAATGAGCAGTTCTTC	CASSLGLGYNEQFF
NA	TRBV7-2	TRBJ2-1	NA	TGTGCCAGCAGCCAAGACAGGTACAATGAGCAGTTCTTC	CASSQDRYNEQFF
few	TRBV9	TRBJ2-1	TRBD2	TGTGCCAGCAGCGTAGAGCCTAGCGGGCTGTCCAATGAGCAGTTCTTC	CASSVEPSGLSNEQFF
few	TRBV18	TRBJ2-7	TRBD1	TGTGCCAGCTCACTACAGACAGGGTCCTACGAGCAGTACTTC	CASSLQTGSYEQYF
NA	TRBV19	TRBJ1-5	NA	TGTGCCAGTAGTAGTATGGACTCAAGCAATCAGCCCCAGCATTTT	CASSSMDSSNQPQHF
NA	TRBV14	TRBJ2-5	NA	TGTGCCAGCAGCCAAGATAGGGGCCCCCAAGAGACCCAGTACTTC	CASSQDRGPQETQYF
NA	TRBV4-3	TRBJ1-2	TRBD1	TGCGCCAGCAGCCCTGGGACAGGGGTCAGCTATGGCTACACCTTC	CASSPGTGVSYGYTF
few	TRBV5-6	TRBJ1-5	NA	TGTGCCAGCAGCTTGGAGGGAGGTCTAAGCAATCAGCCCCAGCATTTT	CASSLEGGLSNQPQHF
few	TRBV5-6	TRBJ2-7	TRBD1	TGTGCCAGCAGCTTGTTGGACAGGGACGACTACGAGCAGTACTTC	CASSLLDRDDYEQYF
NA	TRBV6-5	TRBJ2-7	NA	TGTGCCAGCAGTTATACGACAGGAAGGTACGAGCAGTACTTC	CASSYTTGRYEQYF
few	TRBV6-4	TRBJ1-5	NA	TGTGCCAGCAGTGAAGGGGCGAATCAGCCCCAGCATTTT	CASSEGANQPQHF
few	TRBV28	TRBJ2-1	NA	TGTGCCATTCGGGACTCTAGCAATGAGCAGTTCTTC	CAIRDSSNEQFF
NA	TRBV7-2	TRBJ2-7	NA	TGTGCCAGCAGCGATTTAGCGGACCCTGGTTTGGAGCAGTACTTC	CASSDLADPGLEQYF
NA	TRBV27	TRBJ2-7	NA	TGTGCCAGCAGTTTAGTAGGGTCCTACGAGCAGTACTTC	CASSLVGSYEQYF
few	TRBV7-6	TRBJ2-5	TRBD1	TGTGCCAGCAGCTCGGGACAGAAAGAGACCCAGTACTTC	CASSSGQKETQYF
few	TRBV7-2	TRBJ2-1	TRBD2	TGTGCCAGCAGCTTAATCCGAGGACTAGCGGGGTACAATGAGCAGTTCTTC	CASSLIRGLAGYNEQFF
NA	TRBV7-9	TRBJ2-5	TRBD1	TGTGCCAGCAGCTGGGGACAGGGAGGGGAGACCCAGTACTTC	CASSWGQGGETQYF
NA	TRBV2	TRBJ1-5	NA	TGTGCCAGCAACCTCAGGGGTGGAGATCAGCCCCAGCATTTT	CASNLRGGDQPQHF
NA	TRBV4-3	TRBJ2-1	TRBD2	TGCGCCAGCAGCCAAGCCGGGACTAGCGGGGTGGATGAGCAGTTCTTC	CASSQAGTSGVDEQFF
NA	TRBV18	TRBJ2-3	NA	TGTGCCAGCTCACCTCAACCAGCTAGCACAGATACGCAGTATTTT	CASSPQPASTDTQYF
NA	TRBV18	TRBJ2-7	NA	TGTGCCAGCTCACCACCCGCAGGGAGCTCCAGCTCCTACGAGCAGTACTTC	CASSPPAGSSSSYEQYF
NA	TRBV6-1	TRBJ2-1	NA	TGTGCCAGCAGTGATGGGGGGTTATACAATGAGCAGTTCTTC	CASSDGGLYNEQFF
few	TRBV2	TRBJ2-5	NA	TGTGCCAGCCTCTCGGAAGGGTTCCAAGAGACCCAGTACTTC	CASLSEGFQETQYF
few	TRBV5-1	TRBJ1-5	NA	TGCGCCAGCAGCTTATCCTCAGGGGCCGGACAGCCCCAGCATTTT	CASSLSSGAGQPQHF
NA	TRBV4-1	TRBJ1-1	NA	TGCGCCAGCAGCCAAGAGCCCAGCAACACTGAAGCTTTCTTT	CASSQEPSNTEAFF
NA	TRBV7-2	TRBJ1-6	NA	TGTGCCAGCAGCACCGCCGCAGGGCCAAATTCACCCCTCCACTTT	CASSTAAGPNSPLHF
NA	TRBV2	TRBJ2-2	NA	TGTGCCACCTCACAGTGGAACACCGGGGAGCTGTTTTTT	CATSQWNTGELFF
few	TRBV7-2	TRBJ2-3	TRBD2	TGTGCCAGCACCCAAATAGGGCGGGGGTCCACAGATACGCAGTATTTT	CASTQIGRGSTDTQYF
NA	TRBV7-3	TRBJ2-2	TRBD2	TGTGCCAGCAGCTCCGGGCTAGCGGGGGGCGGCACCGGGGAGCTGTTTTTT	CASSSGLAGGGTGELFF
NA	TRBV25-1	TRBJ2-3	NA	TGTGCCAGCAGTGATCCCGCCCGGGGCCCCACAGATACGCAGTATTTT	CASSDPARGPTDTQYF
NA	TRBV6-6	TRBJ2-5	NA	TGTGCCAGCATCAGGTCAATCCGGGAGACCCAGTACTTC	CASIRSIRETQYF
NA	TRBV7-6	TRBJ2-2	NA	TGTGCCAGCAGCTTAGAAGTAGTAGACACCGGGGAGCTGTTTTTT	CASSLEVVDTGELFF
NA	TRBV5-5	TRBJ2-4	TRBD1	TGTGCCAGCAGCACGGGACAGGGCCAAAACATTCAGTACTTC	CASSTGQGQNIQYF
NA	TRBV6-5	TRBJ1-2	NA	TGTGCCAGCAGTTACGTACAGGGCAAAGGTGGCTACACCTTC	CASSYVQGKGGYTF
NA	TRBV7-2	TRBJ1-2	NA	TGTGCCAGCAGCCGACCTCCTAACTATGGCTACACCTTC	CASSRPPNYGYTF
few	TRBV29-1	TRBJ2-7	NA	TGCAGCGTTAGCCTTCAGGACCCCTACGAGCAGTACTTC	CSVSLQDPYEQYF
NA	TRBV5-8	TRBJ2-5	NA	TGTGCCAGCAGCTTGGCCGCCGGTGCGGCCCAGTACTTC	CASSLAAGAAQYF
NA	TRBV4-1	TRBJ2-3	NA	TGCGCCAGCAGCCCAAAACGGGGCCGCGGCACAGATACGCAGTATTTT	CASSPKRGRGTDTQYF
few	TRBV10-3	TRBJ2-7	NA	TGTGCCATCAGTGGGGTAGGGGGCGAGCAGTACTTC	CAISGVGGEQYF
few	TRBV7-2	TRBJ2-7	NA	TGTGCTCGTCCAAGAGGGGAGCAGTACTTC	CARPRGEQYF
few	TRBV18	TRBJ1-4	NA	TGTGCCAGCTCACCATCACAGAATGAAAAACTGTTTTTT	CASSPSQNEKLFF
few	TRBV2	TRBJ1-6	TRBD1	TGTGCCAGCAGTGAACGGGGGACAGGTAACAGTTCACCCCTCCACTTT	CASSERGTGNSSPLHF